This TCR beta chain is from a study of shared clonotypes between healthy human individuals. Study-level information: Ranging from 18 to 49 in age, donors were two women and a few men.

In its sample, this clone was seen once. Its antigen is unidentified. From germline, CDR1 is LGHNT and CDR2 FRNRAP. Trimming cost V 1 base and J 0 bases, with 5 bases left between them. The CDR3 covers 14 residues. Repertoires were generated with immunoSEQ multiplex PCR, while TCRdb's copy carries only in-frame clones and drops some. The sample records 190,000 or so clones, about 68% being singletons. The study, taken as a whole, reports: Clonotypes that were shared across a handful of donors made up roughly 5% of naive CD4 clonotypes. Naive subsets usually exceeded memory subsets in estimated richness. Rarefaction curves obtained for sorted subsets showed sequencing incomplete despite large depth.

The source is a man aged 25 to 40 in good health. The sequenced sample consisted of memory CD4+ T cells sorted from blood. Documented subset: CD45RA-negative fraction. The V gene is TRBV12-5, the J gene TRBJ2-3; the D is unclear. CDR3 sequence: CASGLGSSTDTQYF. CDR3 nucleotide sequence: TGTGCTAGTGGTTTGGGGTCTAGCACAGATACGCAGTATTTT.